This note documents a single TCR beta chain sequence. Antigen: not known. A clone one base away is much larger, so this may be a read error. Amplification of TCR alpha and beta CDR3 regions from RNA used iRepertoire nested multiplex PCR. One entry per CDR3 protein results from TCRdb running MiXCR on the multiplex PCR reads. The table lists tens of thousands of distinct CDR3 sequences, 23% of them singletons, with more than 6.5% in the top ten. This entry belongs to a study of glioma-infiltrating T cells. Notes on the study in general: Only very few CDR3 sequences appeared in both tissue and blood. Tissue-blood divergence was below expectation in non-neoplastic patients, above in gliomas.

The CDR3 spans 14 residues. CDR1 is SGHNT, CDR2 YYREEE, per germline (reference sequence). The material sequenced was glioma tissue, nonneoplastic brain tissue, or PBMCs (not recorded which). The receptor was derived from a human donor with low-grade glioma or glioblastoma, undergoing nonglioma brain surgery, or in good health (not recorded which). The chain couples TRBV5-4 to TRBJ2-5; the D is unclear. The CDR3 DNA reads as TGTGCCAGCAGGCGGATGGACGGCCAAGAGACCCGGTACTTC. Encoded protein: CASRRMDGQETRYF.